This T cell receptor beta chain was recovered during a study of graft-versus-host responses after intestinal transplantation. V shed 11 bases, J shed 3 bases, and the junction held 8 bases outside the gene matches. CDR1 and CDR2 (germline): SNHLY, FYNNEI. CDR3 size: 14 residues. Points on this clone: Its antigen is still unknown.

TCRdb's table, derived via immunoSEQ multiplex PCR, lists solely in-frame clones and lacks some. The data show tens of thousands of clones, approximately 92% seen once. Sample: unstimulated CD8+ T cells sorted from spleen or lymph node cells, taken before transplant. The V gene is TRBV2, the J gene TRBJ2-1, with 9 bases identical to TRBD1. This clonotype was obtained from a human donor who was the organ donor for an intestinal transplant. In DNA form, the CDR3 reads TGTGCCTTCACAAGACAGGGGGTCTACAATGAGCAGTTCTTC. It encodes CAFTRQGVYNEQFF.